This T cell receptor (beta chain) was captured in a study of blood T cells in healthy people across ages. This clonotype came up a few times. Germline-derived CDR1 and CDR2 are SGDLS and YYNGEE. The V end lost 0 bases, the J end lost 6 bases, and 10 bases lay between the germline ends. The CDR3 runs 14 residues. With a J-beta primer mix and a sample-barcoded 5' primer, a second PCR ran about 6 to 11 cycles. TCRdb redid the calling of the 5' RACE reads with MiXCR, one entry per CDR3 protein. The sample shows 1.5 million to 2 million distinct CDR3 sequences, almost 35% of them seen only once. Source material: blood. V usage is TRBV9 and J usage is TRBJ2-1; tentatively, D is TRBD1 (6 bases). This clonotype was obtained from a woman aged 25-40 years in good health. The CDR3 bases are TGTGCCAGCAGCGTAGGGTCAGGGGTCAATGAGCAGTTCTTC. This translates into CASSVGSGVNEQFF.